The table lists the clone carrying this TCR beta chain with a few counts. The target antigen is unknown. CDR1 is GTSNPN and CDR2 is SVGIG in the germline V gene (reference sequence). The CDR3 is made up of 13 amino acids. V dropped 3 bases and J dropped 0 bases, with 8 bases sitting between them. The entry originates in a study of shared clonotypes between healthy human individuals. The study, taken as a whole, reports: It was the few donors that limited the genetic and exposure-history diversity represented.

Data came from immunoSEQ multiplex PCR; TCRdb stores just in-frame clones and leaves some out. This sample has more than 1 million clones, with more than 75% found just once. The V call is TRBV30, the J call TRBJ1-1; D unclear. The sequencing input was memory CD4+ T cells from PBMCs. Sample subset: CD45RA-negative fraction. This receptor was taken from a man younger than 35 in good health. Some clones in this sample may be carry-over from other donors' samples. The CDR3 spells CAWSSGVNTEAFF. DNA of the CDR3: TGTGCCTGGAGCTCTGGGGTGAACACTGAAGCTTTCTTT.